This T cell receptor (beta chain) was documented in a study of cytomegalovirus exposure and HLA in healthy donors. Findings and limits, study-wide: In a later analysis, V- and J-gene trimming of beta chains associated with a DCLRE1C missense variant, replicated independently. Indistinguishable V segments such as TRBV6-2 and TRBV6-3 were excluded. Among donors in an Asian-associated ancestry cluster, a later analysis reportedly found fewer N-insertions than the approximately 670-donor mean.

Researchers ran the PCR with 60 Vbeta and 13 Jbeta primers. In the authors' methods: Among the unique TCR beta chains that a later analysis counted, around 72 million in all, some 10 million were shared. The method was immunoSEQ multiplex PCR; TCRdb's version includes in-frame clones alone and lacks a portion of them. V, J and clone size were drawn from that table, and D and trimming were deduced from the DNA. Of 200,000 or so clones listed, 82% are singletons. On this clone itself: Its antigen is undetermined.

The V gene end was trimmed by 3 bases and the J gene end by 0 bases; junction bases not matched to a gene: 5. CDR1 is LNHDA and CDR2 is SQIVND in the germline V gene (reference sequence). The CDR3 spans 15 residues. The chain carries TRBV19 and TRBJ2-7; TRBD1 matches at 7 bases. Input material: PBMCs. This clonotype was sampled from a boy aged 2 to 10 in good health and CMV-seronegative. CDR3 loop: CASSIRDRVSYEQYF. CDR3 nucleotide sequence: TGTGCCAGTAGTATCCGGGACAGAGTCTCCTACGAGCAGTACTTC.